The present T cell receptor beta chain was sequenced within a study of T-cell memory formation after mild COVID-19. Study-wide context: TCR clusters were mostly confined to one donor each.

Turning to this clonotype: Its antigen remains unidentified.

Per the germline V gene, CDR1 is SGHRS and CDR2 is YFSETQ. The CDR3 runs 15 residues. Losses at the gene ends were 1 base for V and 5 bases for J; bases not matched to a gene: 8. Barcoded TCR alpha and TCR beta cDNA libraries with UMIs came from 5'RACE using constant-segment primers. TCRdb re-called the 5' RACE reads with MiXCR, one entry per CDR3 protein. The sample has some 69,000 distinct CDR3 sequences, 16% seen once. Study observations and caveats: There was no confirmation that second-wave clones peaking on day 37 were SARS-CoV-2 specific. While clones contracting from day 15 to 85 were balanced between CD4 and CD8, later expanders leaned CD4+.

This clonotype was sampled from an adult woman who had mild COVID-19 (a few samples of this study predate the infection). Cell type and time point are not known. The chain combines TRBV5-1 with TRBJ2-7, with TRBD2 matching 8 bases. Sample: PBMCs or a T cell subset sorted from them (not recorded which). CDR3 DNA: TGCGCCAGCAGCTTGTACGAGCGGGAGTCCAACGAGCAGTACTTC. The encoded protein is CASSLYERESNEQYF.